The present TCR beta chain was sequenced within a study of T and B cells in COVID-19 patients. Study context: Peripheral blood came from COVID-19 patients with active infection or after recovery. Of some 21 active-infection patients, under 19 carried comorbidities linked to unfavorable COVID-19 outcome.

TRB was amplified from about 260-540 ng of blood genomic DNA. Study findings and constraints: In COVID-19 patients, T cell receptor beta variable and joining gene use was reportedly strongly skewed.

This clonotype is medium-sized. What it recognizes is unknown. Multiplex PCR with BIOMED2 TRB-A/B primer pools amplified TRB rearrangements. One entry per CDR3 protein results from TCRdb running MiXCR on the multiplex PCR reads. This table has about 1,300 distinct CDR3 sequences, 24% appearing once. The V and J ends lost 5 bases and 0 bases, in that order; junction bases with no gene match: 4. CDR1 and CDR2 (germline): KGHSH, LQKENI. The CDR3 consists of 15 residues. V and J are TRBV18 and TRBJ1-3, with 7 bases fitting TRBD1. The source is a human donor with active COVID-19. The sequenced sample was blood. For the CDR3, the DNA is TGTGCCAGCTCATCGGGACAGTCCTCTGGAAACACCATATATTTT. Its translation: CASSSGQSSGNTIYF.